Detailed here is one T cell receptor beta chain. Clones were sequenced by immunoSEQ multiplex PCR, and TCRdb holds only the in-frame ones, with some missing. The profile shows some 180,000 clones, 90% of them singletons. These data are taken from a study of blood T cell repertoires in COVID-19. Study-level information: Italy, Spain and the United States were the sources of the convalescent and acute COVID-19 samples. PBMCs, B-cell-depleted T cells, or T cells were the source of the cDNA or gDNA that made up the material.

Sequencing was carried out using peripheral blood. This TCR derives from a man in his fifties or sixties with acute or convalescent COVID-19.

CDR3 region: CASSLSWGDTGELFF. CDR3 nucleotide sequence: TGCGCCAGCAGCTTGAGTTGGGGGGACACCGGGGAGCTGTTTTTT. V and J are TRBV5-1 and TRBJ2-2; D is possibly TRBD2 (6 bases). The germline V gene has CDR1 SGHRS and CDR2 YFSETQ. Trimming removed 1 base at V and 3 bases at J, with 10 bases between. This CDR3 is built from 15 residues.